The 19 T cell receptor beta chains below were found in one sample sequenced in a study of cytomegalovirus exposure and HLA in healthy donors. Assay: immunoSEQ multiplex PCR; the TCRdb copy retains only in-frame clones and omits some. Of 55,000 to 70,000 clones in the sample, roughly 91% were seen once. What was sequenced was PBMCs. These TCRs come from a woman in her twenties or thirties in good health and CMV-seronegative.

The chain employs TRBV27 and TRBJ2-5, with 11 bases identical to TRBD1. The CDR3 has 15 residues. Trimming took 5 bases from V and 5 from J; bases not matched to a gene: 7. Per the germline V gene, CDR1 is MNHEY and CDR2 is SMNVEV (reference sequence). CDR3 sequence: CASSPPRDRGETQYF. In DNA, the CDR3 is TGTGCCAGCAGTCCACCCCGGGACAGGGGGGAGACCCAGTACTTC.

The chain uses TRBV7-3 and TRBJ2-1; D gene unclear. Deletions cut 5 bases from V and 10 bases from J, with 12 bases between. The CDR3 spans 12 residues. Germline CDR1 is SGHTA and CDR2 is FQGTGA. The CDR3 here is CASSPQRVEQFF. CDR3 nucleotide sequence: TGTGCCAGCAGCCCCCAGCGCGTAGAGCAGTTCTTC.

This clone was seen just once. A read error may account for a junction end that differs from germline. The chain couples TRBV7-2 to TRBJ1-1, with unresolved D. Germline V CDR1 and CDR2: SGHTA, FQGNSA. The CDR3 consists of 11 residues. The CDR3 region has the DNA TGTGCCAGCAGCGAGAACGCTGAAGCTTTCTTT. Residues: CASSENAEAFF.

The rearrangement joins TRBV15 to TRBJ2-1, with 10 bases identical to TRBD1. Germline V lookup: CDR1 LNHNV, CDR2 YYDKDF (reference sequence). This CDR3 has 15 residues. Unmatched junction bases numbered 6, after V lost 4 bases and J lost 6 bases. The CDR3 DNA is TGTGCCACCAGCACTGGGCGGACAGGGGGCAATGAGCAGTTCTTC. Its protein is CATSTGRTGGNEQFF.

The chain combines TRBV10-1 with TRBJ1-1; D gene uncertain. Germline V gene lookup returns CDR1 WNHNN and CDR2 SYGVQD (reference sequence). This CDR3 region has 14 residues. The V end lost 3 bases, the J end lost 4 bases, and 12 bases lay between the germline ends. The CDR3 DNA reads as TGCGCCAGCAGTGACGATCGATCGGGCACTGAAGCTTTCTTT. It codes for CASSDDRSGTEAFF.

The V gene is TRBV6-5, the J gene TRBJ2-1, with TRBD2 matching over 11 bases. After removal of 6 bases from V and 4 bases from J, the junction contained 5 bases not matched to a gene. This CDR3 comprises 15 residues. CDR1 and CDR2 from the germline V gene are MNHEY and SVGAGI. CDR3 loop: CASSPGTSGYNEQFF. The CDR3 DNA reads TGTGCCAGCAGCCCCGGGACTAGCGGATACAATGAGCAGTTCTTC.

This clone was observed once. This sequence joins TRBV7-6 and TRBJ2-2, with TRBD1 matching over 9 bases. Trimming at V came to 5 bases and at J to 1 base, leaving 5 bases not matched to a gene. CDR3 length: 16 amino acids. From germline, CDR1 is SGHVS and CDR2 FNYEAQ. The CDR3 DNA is TGTGCCAGCAGCCCCGGACAGGGGAAGAACACCGGGGAGCTGTTTTTT. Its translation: CASSPGQGKNTGELFF.

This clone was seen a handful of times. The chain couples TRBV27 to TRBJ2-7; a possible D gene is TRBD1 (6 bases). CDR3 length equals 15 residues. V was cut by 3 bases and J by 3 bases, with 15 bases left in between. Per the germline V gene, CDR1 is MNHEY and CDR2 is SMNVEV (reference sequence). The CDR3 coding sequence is TGTGCCAGCAGTTTTAGTAGGTACAGGGTCTACGAGCAGTACTTC. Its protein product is CASSFSRYRVYEQYF.

CDR3 coding DNA: TGTGCCACCCGGGGGGTACGAGGAGAGCAGTACTTC. It encodes CATRGVRGEQYF. The chain is built from TRBV19 and TRBJ2-7; TRBD2 matches 7 bases. Germline CDR1 is LNHDA and CDR2 is SQIVND (reference sequence). This CDR3 is 12 amino acids long. Trimming at V came to 10 bases and at J to 7 bases, leaving 10 bases not matched to a gene.

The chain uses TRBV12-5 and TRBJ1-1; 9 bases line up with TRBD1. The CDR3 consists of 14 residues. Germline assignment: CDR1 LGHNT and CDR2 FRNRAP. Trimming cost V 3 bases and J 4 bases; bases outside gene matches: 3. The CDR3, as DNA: TGTGCTAGTGGTTTAGAGACAGGGGGCACTGAAGCTTTCTTT. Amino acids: CASGLETGGTEAFF.

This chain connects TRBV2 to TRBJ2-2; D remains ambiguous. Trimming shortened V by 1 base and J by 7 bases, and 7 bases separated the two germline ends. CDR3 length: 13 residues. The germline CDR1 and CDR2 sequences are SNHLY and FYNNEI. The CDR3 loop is CASSEESFGELFF. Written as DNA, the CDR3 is TGTGCCAGCAGTGAAGAAAGCTTCGGGGAGCTGTTTTTT.

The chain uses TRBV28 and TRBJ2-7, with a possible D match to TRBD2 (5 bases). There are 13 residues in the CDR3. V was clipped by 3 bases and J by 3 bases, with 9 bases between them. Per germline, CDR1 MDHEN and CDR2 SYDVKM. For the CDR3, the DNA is TGTGCCAGCAGTTTGGGGAGTATCTACGAGCAGTACTTC. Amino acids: CASSLGSIYEQYF. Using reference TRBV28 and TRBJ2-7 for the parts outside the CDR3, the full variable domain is DVKVTQSSRYLVKRTGEKVFLECVQDMDHENMFWYRQDPGLGLRLIYFSYDVKMKEKGDIPEGYSVSREKKERFSLILESASTNQTSMYLCASSLGSIYEQYFGPGTRLTVT.

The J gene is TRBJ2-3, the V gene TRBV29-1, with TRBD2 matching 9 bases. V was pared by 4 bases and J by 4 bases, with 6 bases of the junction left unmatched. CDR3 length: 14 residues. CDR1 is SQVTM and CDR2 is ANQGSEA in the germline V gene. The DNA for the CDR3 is TGCAGCGTTGCAACAGCGGGAGGTGCAGATACGCAGTATTTT. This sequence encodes CSVATAGGADTQYF.

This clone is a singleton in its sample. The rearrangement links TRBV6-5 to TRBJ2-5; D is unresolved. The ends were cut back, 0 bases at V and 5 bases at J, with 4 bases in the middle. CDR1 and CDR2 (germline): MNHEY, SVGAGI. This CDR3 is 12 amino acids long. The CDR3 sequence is CASSYSRETQYF. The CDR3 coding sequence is TGTGCCAGCAGTTACTCGAGGGAGACCCAGTACTTC.

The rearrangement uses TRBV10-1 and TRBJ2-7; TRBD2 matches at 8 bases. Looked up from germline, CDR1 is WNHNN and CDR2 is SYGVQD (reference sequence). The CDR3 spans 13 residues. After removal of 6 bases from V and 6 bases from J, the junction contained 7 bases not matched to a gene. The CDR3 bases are TGCGCCAGCAGCGAGACTAGCGATCCCGAGCAGTACTTC. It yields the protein CASSETSDPEQYF.

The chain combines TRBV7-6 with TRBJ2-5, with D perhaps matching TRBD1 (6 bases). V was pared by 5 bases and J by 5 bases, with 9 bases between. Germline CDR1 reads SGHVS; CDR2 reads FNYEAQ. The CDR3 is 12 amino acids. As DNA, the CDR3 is TGTGCCAGCAGCGACACAGGGGAGACCCAGTACTTC. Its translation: CASSDTGETQYF.

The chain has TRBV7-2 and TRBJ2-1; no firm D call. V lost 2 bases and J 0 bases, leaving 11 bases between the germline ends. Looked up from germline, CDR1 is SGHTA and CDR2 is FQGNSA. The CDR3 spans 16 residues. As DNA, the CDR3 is TGTGCCAGCAGCTTATCTGTAACTACCTCCTACAATGAGCAGTTCTTC. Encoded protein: CASSLSVTTSYNEQFF.

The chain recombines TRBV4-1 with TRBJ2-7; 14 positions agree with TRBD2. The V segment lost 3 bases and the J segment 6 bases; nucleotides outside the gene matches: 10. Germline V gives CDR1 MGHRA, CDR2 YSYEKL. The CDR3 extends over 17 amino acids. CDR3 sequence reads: CASSQMGGGLAGVEQYF. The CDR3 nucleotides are TGCGCCAGCAGCCAGATGGGGGGGGGACTAGCGGGAGTCGAGCAGTACTTC.

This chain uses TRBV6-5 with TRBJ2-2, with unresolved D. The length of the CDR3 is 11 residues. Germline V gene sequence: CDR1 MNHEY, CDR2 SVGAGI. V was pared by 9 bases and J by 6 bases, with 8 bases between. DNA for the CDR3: TGTGCCAGTCTAGGAGCCGGGGAGCTGTTTTTT. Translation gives CASLGAGELFF.